This record covers a single TCR beta chain. Its binding antigen is unknown. No much larger clonotype is one base removed from it; base qualities were not supplied. The method behind the library was the immunoSEQ multiplex PCR assay. TCRdb stores this immuneACCESS table with in-frame sequences only. Part of the clones is absent; in the studies checked, under half of the shortfall reflects unresolved V genes, and no reason is known for the rest. Recorded for this sample are 65,000 to 70,000 clones; 90% to 95% of them occurred a single time. Roughly 0.033% of the sample goes to the ten largest clones. CDR1 SQVTM and CDR2 ANQGSEA were looked up in the germline V gene. The CDR3 runs 12 residues from the cysteine to the phenylalanine. Only the CDR3 DNA stays, 36 bases, in frame from base 1. V loses 4 bases of germline sequence and J loses 10 bases, and the interval between the two ends is 16 bases. The sample belongs to a study of shared T cell receptors in the human thymus (dated by TCRdb to 2020 to 2022). Background for the entire study: The study investigated the way shared, self-reactive T-cell receptor alpha chains are produced in the human thymus.

Sequenced: thymocytes. The receptor chain draws on TRBV29-1 and TRBJ1-1; 5 matching bases give a weak D call of TRBD1. The receptor comes from a human donor. The CDR3 here reads CSVVRGFARAFF. The sequenced DNA is TGCAGCGTTGTTAGGGGTTTCGCCAGAGCTTTCTTT.